What follows are 18 T cell receptor beta chains derived from one specimen sequenced in a study of beta chain features in type 1 diabetes. The authors reverse transcribed all of the isolated RNA, so sequencing captured expressed TCRB transcripts. Only in-frame clones appear in the TCRdb table, and some are missing; sequencing was by immunoSEQ multiplex PCR. The sample has approximately 300,000 clones; about 10% are singletons. Sample: naive CD4+ T cells from blood. The receptors come from a woman aged 25 to 45 in good health.

This clone was seen more than once but under ten times. This rearrangement joins TRBV11-2 to TRBJ2-1; 12 bases line up with TRBD2. The CDR3 loop spans 16 amino acids. Germline CDR1 and CDR2: SGHAT and FQNNGV. V trimming: 4 bases; J trimming: 4 bases; junction bases outside the gene matches: 5. The CDR3, as DNA: TGTGCCAGCAGCTCGTGGACTAGCGGGGAATACAATGAGCAGTTCTTC. It codes for CASSSWTSGEYNEQFF.

About this clone: Other nucleotide sequences in the sample specify the same CDR3. The rearrangement joins TRBV30 to TRBJ2-7; a weak D match, TRBD2 (5 bases). The CDR3 totals 11 residues. Germline CDR1 GTSNPN, CDR2 SVGIG (reference sequence). Trimming pared 2 bases from V and 4 bases from J, leaving 6 bases between. The CDR3 region is CAWSTGYEQYF. The CDR3 DNA follows: TGTGCCTGGAGTACGGGATACGAGCAGTACTTC.

Only a few counts were recorded for this clone. The rearrangement joins TRBV4-2 to TRBJ2-1; D is unresolved. Germline CDR1 LGHNA, CDR2 YNFKEQ. V was shortened by 1 base and J by 5 bases, with 9 bases between the two germline ends. This CDR3 region has 14 residues. The chain's CDR3 is CASSQARRDNEQFF. In DNA, the CDR3 is TGTGCCAGCAGCCAAGCTAGGCGAGACAATGAGCAGTTCTTC.

The chain recombines TRBV18 with TRBJ2-7, with a weak D call TRBD2 (6 bases). V lost 3 bases, J lost 4 bases, and 10 bases lay in between. Per the germline V gene, CDR1 is KGHSH and CDR2 is LQKENI. CDR3 size: 13 residues. The CDR3 is CASSPGGEYEQYF. In nucleotides, the CDR3 is TGTGCCAGCTCACCCGGCGGGGAGTACGAGCAGTACTTC.

This clone was detected a few times. The chain links TRBV18 to TRBJ2-7; the D gene is possibly TRBD2 (6 bases). Germline V gives CDR1 KGHSH, CDR2 LQKENI. The V end was cut by 6 bases, the J end by 3 bases, with 18 bases between. The length of the CDR3 is 15 residues. The CDR3 sequence is CASSRSGTGDYEQYF. In DNA form, the CDR3 reads TGTGCCAGCTCCCGGTCCGGGACGGGAGACTACGAGCAGTACTTC.

This clone was found a few times. The chain recombines TRBV6-5 with TRBJ1-1; 8 nucleotides line up with TRBD1. This CDR3 has 14 residues. Germline CDR1 is MNHEY and CDR2 is SVGAGI. Trimming at V came to 2 bases and at J to 5 bases, leaving 4 bases not matched to a gene. CDR3 nucleotide sequence: TGTGCCAGCAGTTACCGACAGGGGCAGACTGAAGCTTTCTTT. This sequence encodes CASSYRQGQTEAFF.

This clone was recorded many times. V and J are TRBV7-9 and TRBJ2-1; tentatively, D is TRBD2 (6 bases). In germline, CDR1 is SEHNR, CDR2 FQNEAQ (reference sequence). The V end was cut by 7 bases, the J end by 8 bases, with 18 bases between. The CDR3 covers 14 residues. The CDR3 reads CASTVPGAMDEQFF. The CDR3 DNA follows: TGTGCCAGCACCGTTCCGGGAGCGATGGATGAGCAGTTCTTC.

This clone was counted between two and nine times. The chain is built from TRBV5-6 and TRBJ2-7; TRBD1 might be the D (5 bases). Germline-derived CDR1 and CDR2 are SGHDT and YYEEEE. Trimming shortened V by 4 bases and J by 4 bases, and 6 bases separated the two germline ends. The CDR3 is 11 amino acids. CDR3 residues: CASSRQYEQYF. DNA of the CDR3: TGTGCCAGCAGCCGACAGTACGAGCAGTACTTC.

The rearrangement uses TRBV29-1 and TRBJ2-5; D ambiguous. Germline values: CDR1 SQVTM, CDR2 ANQGSEA. With 5 bases removed from V and 2 bases from J, the gap between germline ends came to 6 bases. The CDR3 extends over 11 amino acids. As DNA, the CDR3 is TGCAGCGTTACCAGGCAAGAGACCCAGTACTTC. As protein: CSVTRQETQYF.

A few counts support this clone. The genes are TRBV5-4 and TRBJ2-7; 7 nucleotides agree with TRBD1. Germline trimming cut 4 bases from V and 6 bases from J; bases unmatched to any gene: 4. There are 12 residues in the CDR3. Germline assignment: CDR1 SGHNT and CDR2 YYREEE (reference sequence). CDR3 protein: CASSQGQSEQYF. For the CDR3, the DNA is TGTGCCAGCAGCCAGGGACAGAGCGAGCAGTACTTC.

The J gene is TRBJ2-5, the V gene TRBV10-3; weak D call: TRBD2 (6 bases). Trimming removed 0 bases at V and 4 bases at J, with 9 bases between. Germline values: CDR1 ENHRY, CDR2 SYGVKD. The CDR3 is 14 residues long. The CDR3 region has the DNA TGTGCCATCAGTGAGTCGGAGGGCCGAGAGACCCAGTACTTC. Translation gives CAISESEGRETQYF.

The chain combines TRBV2 with TRBJ2-7; perhaps TRBD1 as D (6 bases). Germline V gene lookup returns CDR1 SNHLY and CDR2 FYNNEI. Trimming removed 7 bases from V and 7 bases from J, with 23 bases in between. The CDR3 is 15 amino acids. The CDR3 is CASKGQGHLSGEQYF. The CDR3 DNA sequence: TGTGCCAGCAAGGGGCAGGGGCACCTTTCGGGGGAGCAGTACTTC.

This clone was seen a few times. The rearrangement joins TRBV18 to TRBJ2-7; TRBD1 matches 11 bases. CDR3 length: 15 amino acids. Germline loops: CDR1 KGHSH, CDR2 LQKENI. The junction had 4 bases not matched to a gene; V was cut back by 5 bases and J by 1 base. CDR3 loop: CASSAGQGVSYEQYF. As DNA, the CDR3 is TGTGCCAGCTCAGCGGGACAGGGGGTTTCCTACGAGCAGTACTTC.

This CDR3 reads CASSKISGRNTGELFF. The CDR3 DNA reads TGTGCCAGCAGCAAAATTAGCGGGAGGAACACCGGGGAGCTGTTTTTT. The V call is TRBV13, the J call TRBJ2-2, with 9 nucleotides matching TRBD2. After removal of 5 bases from V and 1 base from J, the junction contained 5 bases not matched to a gene. The CDR3 runs to 16 residues. Per the germline V gene, CDR1 is PRHDT and CDR2 is FYEKMQ (reference sequence).

The chain joins TRBV19 to TRBJ2-7; D call uncertain. V was pared by 3 bases and J by 1 base, with 10 bases between. The CDR3 has 14 amino acids. Per germline, CDR1 LNHDA and CDR2 SQIVND (reference sequence). The CDR3 coding sequence is TGTGCCAGTAGTATTGAGCGCCGATCCTACGAGCAGTACTTC. Its protein is CASSIERRSYEQYF.

V gene TRBV6-1 combines with J gene TRBJ2-1; TRBD2 matches at 11 bases. The CDR3 loop spans 18 amino acids. Germline lookup yields CDR1 MNHNS and CDR2 SASEGT. J gave up 0 bases and V 2 bases, and 6 bases lay outside the gene matches. The CDR3 reads CASSERTSGPSSYNEQFF. For the CDR3, the DNA is TGTGCCAGCAGTGAACGGACTAGCGGGCCGAGCTCCTACAATGAGCAGTTCTTC.

The gene calls are TRBV28 and TRBJ2-4; weak D call: TRBD2 (6 bases). The V gene lost 0 bases and the J gene lost 2 bases, with 8 bases spanning the gap. The CDR3 spans 15 residues. CDR1 is MDHEN and CDR2 is SYDVKM in the germline V gene. For the CDR3, the DNA is TGTGCCAGCAGTTTATGGACTAGTACCAAAAACATTCAGTACTTC. Protein sequence: CASSLWTSTKNIQYF.

The genes are TRBV9 and TRBJ2-3; D is ambiguous. Germline CDR1 SGDLS, CDR2 YYNGEE. Trimming stripped 4 bases from V and 1 base from J, with 10 bases between. This CDR3 is built from 14 residues. The DNA for the CDR3 is TGTGCCAGCAGCAGAACAGTAGGCACAGATACGCAGTATTTT. As protein: CASSRTVGTDTQYF.